This TCR beta chain was sequenced in a study of CD8 T cells in ankylosing spondylitis. Broader study findings: Matched ankylosing spondylitis synovial fluid reportedly contained a significantly enriched population of disease-linked clones.

Quantitative barcoded 5'-RACE was used to prepare TCR beta libraries. MiXCR was run by TCRdb on the 5' RACE reads, yielding one entry per CDR3 protein. In the table there are around 250,000 distinct CDR3 sequences, 18% of which are singletons. Germline CDR1 and CDR2: MNHEY and SMNVEV (reference sequence). This CDR3 is 16 amino acids long. Trimming removed 3 bases at V and 1 base at J, with 10 bases between. This clonotype came up a few times. The antigen remains undetermined. The chain joins TRBV27 to TRBJ1-6; D gene uncertain. This sequence originates from a male donor with ankylosing spondylitis or in good health (not recorded which). The sequenced sample was blood, either unsorted or a sorted T cell fraction (not recorded which). CDR3 sequence (DNA): TGTGCCAGCAGTTTGCTCCTGGGGTCCTATAATTCACCCCTCCACTTT. Translation gives CASSLLLGSYNSPLHF.